Included here is one TCR beta chain sequence, with context. Only a few counts were recorded for this clonotype. Its antigen has not been determined. No per-base quality is available; no much larger clone lies one base away. This entry belongs to a study of response to subunit inactivated influenza vaccine (dated by TCRdb to the late 2010s). Study-wide context: To follow how T cells responded to a trivalent subunit inactivated influenza vaccine, the researchers relied on deep quantitative profiling of the T cell receptor repertoire. The paper as a whole reports these results and caveats: The authors suggested that each seasonal influenza vaccination may recruit only a limited number of new T cells.

Receptor amplification or capture employed RT-PCR. TCRdb lists the instrument as Illumina HiSeq 2500. Starting from the raw public reads, TCRdb applied fastp trimming at Q25, assembled clones with MiXCR and retained in-frame beta chains. Rows are unified per CDR3 protein, each entry keeping the most common DNA and genes. Within this sample are a few hundred thousand distinct CDR3 sequences, with about a fifth of them counted one time only. The ten largest clones capture 10% to 13% of the sample. The sequence derives from a man between 50 and 75 years old who received an inactivated influenza vaccine. Donor details come from another sample of the same person, matched by shared clones. Specimen: PBMCs from blood, collected 21 months after vaccination.

The DNA sequence follows: TGTGCCAGCAGTTCCCAGACAGGGGTTGGAACTGAAGCTTTCTTT. Translated, this gives CASSSQTGVGTEAFF. This chain joins TRBV12-3 or TRBV12-4 to TRBJ1-1; 8 nucleotides in the junction match TRBD1. Measured from the cysteine to the phenylalanine, the CDR3 is 15 residues long. Of the read, only the CDR3 DNA is kept; its 45 bases are in frame from base 1. Relative to germline, V is missing 4 bases and J is missing 5 bases, with 9 bases of the junction outside any gene match.